This TCR beta chain appears in the sequencing data of a study of CXCR3-negative and CXCR3-positive naive CD8 T cells. Background on the study: The total count of TRB reads reached 110 million to 150 million, and each library contributed about 1.5 +/- 0.3 million. Study-level findings and limits: For CXCR3-positive naive cells, TRB CDR3s were more hydrophobic than those of CXCR3-negative naive cells. CXCR3 expression dropped partially after cryopreservation, and most assays relied on fresh PBMCs.

As to this clonotype: Its antigen is unidentified.

The CDR3 sequence is 14 residues long. From germline, CDR1 is SQVTM and CDR2 ANQGSEA. Each TRB cDNA library was prepared by 5' RACE (with UMI labels). TCRdb reprocessed the 5' RACE reads and stores each CDR3 protein as one record, lacking DNA. Recorded for this sample: some 39,000 distinct CDR3 sequences. The chain employs TRBV29-1 and TRBJ2-7; there is no DNA to check the TCRdb D call of TRBD1. Sequenced: naive CXCR3- CD8+ T cells from blood. Regarding subset: CD45RO-CCR7+CD27+CD95- naive CD8+ T cells lacking CXCR3 (TNR3-). The TCR was taken from a human donor in good health. Some clones in this sample may be carry-over from other donors' samples. The CDR3 sequence is CSVEGTGEQYEQYF.